These 26 T cell receptor beta chains came from one sample sequenced in a study of human T cells and chemical hapten exposure. One entry per CDR3 protein, called by TCRdb with MiXCR from the RACE reads. The repertoire holds approximately 370,000 distinct CDR3 sequences, around 5.5% seen once, with about 8.7% in the top ten. As to time point: pre-sensitization, week 0. Treatment denoted: therapeutic diphenylcyclopropenone sensitization with weekly scalp DPC. The specimen comprised whole blood, sampled in connection with sensitization to the hapten diphenylcyclopropenone (DPC). The receptor set was obtained from a woman younger than 35 with alopecia areata. Some clones in this sample may be carry-over from other donors' samples.

The V gene is TRBV20-1, the J gene TRBJ2-7, with 8 bases aligning to TRBD1. Germline CDR1 DFQATT, CDR2 SNEGSKA (reference sequence). The CDR3 sequence is 15 residues long. The V and J ends lost 6 bases and 2 bases, in that order; junction bases with no gene match: 12. Here the CDR3 DNA reads TGCAGTGCGCCCAACCCCCGGACAGGGACCTACGAGCAGTACTTC. It is translated as CSAPNPRTGTYEQYF.

The chain carries TRBV5-1 and TRBJ1-1; a possible D gene is TRBD1 (6 bases). CDR1 and CDR2 from the germline V gene are SGHRS and YFSETQ. The CDR3 covers 15 residues. V lost 0 bases and J 3 bases, leaving 12 bases between the germline ends. The CDR3 loop is CASSLGWGQDTEAFF. Here the CDR3 DNA reads TGCGCCAGCAGCTTGGGCTGGGGGCAGGACACTGAAGCTTTCTTT.

This clonotype has a handful of counts. The gene calls are TRBV6-6 and TRBJ2-3, with D possibly matching TRBD2 (6 bases). The V end lost 3 bases, the J end lost 2 bases, and 18 bases lay between the germline ends. CDR1 and CDR2 (germline): MNHNY, SVGAGI (reference sequence). The CDR3 sequence is 17 residues long. The CDR3 reads CASSYPGGGPITDTQYF. CDR3 coding DNA: TGTGCCAGCAGTTATCCTGGAGGAGGGCCCATCACAGATACGCAGTATTTT.

At least ten counts were recorded for this clonotype. The chain has TRBV5-1 and TRBJ2-5; no firm D call. Germline V gene sequence: CDR1 SGHRS, CDR2 YFSETQ. The CDR3 consists of 14 residues. V lost 0 bases and J 4 bases, leaving 10 bases between the germline ends. CDR3 protein: CASSLAPVRETQYF. The CDR3 nucleotides are TGCGCCAGCAGCTTGGCGCCAGTCCGAGAGACCCAGTACTTC.

In this sample, this clonotype turned up many times. V usage is TRBV27 and J usage is TRBJ1-1; D is perhaps TRBD1 (5 bases). V was clipped by 7 bases and J by 0 bases, with 9 bases between them. The CDR3 is 13 amino acids. In germline, CDR1 is MNHEY, CDR2 SMNVEV (reference sequence). The CDR3 loop reads CASKPTVNTEAFF. DNA of the CDR3: TGTGCCAGCAAGCCGACAGTGAACACTGAAGCTTTCTTT.

This clonotype showed up just a few times. The chain uses TRBV7-2 and TRBJ2-7; D could derive from TRBD1 or TRBD2 (5 bases each). CDR1 and CDR2 (germline): SGHTA, FQGNSA. The V end lost 5 bases, the J end lost 9 bases, and 14 bases lay between the germline ends. This CDR3 spans 12 amino acids. The CDR3 nucleotides are TGTGCCAGCAGCGCGTCCGGGGCGGTGCAGTACTTC. This encodes CASSASGAVQYF. The whole variable domain, filled in from reference TRBV7-2 and TRBJ2-7, reads GAGVSQSPSNKVTEKGKDVELRCDPISGHTALYWYRQSLGQGLEFLIYFQGNSAPDKSGLPSDRFSAERTGGSVSTLTIQRTQQEDSAVYLCASSASGAVQYFGPGTRLTVT.

The rearrangement links TRBV20-1 to TRBJ1-2; D ambiguous. The CDR3 has 10 amino acids. CDR1 and CDR2 from the germline V gene are DFQATT and SNEGSKA (reference sequence). The V gene lost 4 bases and the J gene lost 2 bases, with 2 bases spanning the gap. CDR3 sequence: CSATNYGYTF. The CDR3 nucleotides are TGCAGTGCTACCAACTATGGCTACACCTTC.

At least ten counts were recorded for this clonotype. The chain recombines TRBV18 with TRBJ2-3, with D unclear. The V and J ends lost 5 bases and 6 bases respectively, with 12 bases between them. Germline V gene lookup returns CDR1 KGHSH and CDR2 LQKENI. This CDR3 is 13 amino acids long. CDR3 loop: CASSEILVDTQYF. The DNA for the CDR3 is TGTGCCAGCTCAGAGATCCTAGTTGATACGCAGTATTTT.

This chain links TRBV18 with TRBJ1-2; 9 positions match TRBD1. The CDR3 contains 16 residues. From germline, CDR1 is KGHSH and CDR2 LQKENI. V dropped 2 bases and J dropped 5; count of bases not matched to a gene: 9. DNA for the CDR3: TGTGCCAGCTCACCAACCTCGACAGGGGGGGAATATGGCTACACCTTC. Its translation is CASSPTSTGGEYGYTF. Full variable domain (outside the CDR3, taken from reference TRBV18 and TRBJ1-2): NAGVMQNPRHLVRRRGQEARLRCSPMKGHSHVYWYRQLPEEGLKFMVYLQKENIIDESGMPKERFSAEFPKEGPSILRIQQVVRGDSAAYFCASSPTSTGGEYGYTFGSGTRLTVV.

This clonotype appeared a few times. This chain uses TRBV12-3 or TRBV12-4 with TRBJ1-1; D call uncertain. The CDR3 length is 16 residues. The V gene lost 1 base and the J gene lost 1 base, with 13 bases spanning the gap. Here the CDR3 DNA reads TGTGCCAGCAGTTTAGAAGCTACAGTCAGGAACACTGAAGCTTTCTTT. Protein product: CASSLEATVRNTEAFF.

This clonotype was recorded a few times. The chain employs TRBV20-1 and TRBJ2-1; 9 nucleotides agree with TRBD2. The CDR3 totals 15 residues. CDR1 and CDR2 from the germline V gene are DFQATT and SNEGSKA (reference sequence). With 3 bases clipped from V and 7 bases from J, the junction kept 10 bases outside the gene matches. Written as DNA, the CDR3 is TGCAGTGCTAGTAGGCCTAGCGGGGTATTAAATGAGCAGTTCTTC. The encoded protein is CSASRPSGVLNEQFF.

This clonotype was counted at least ten times. This chain connects TRBV7-2 to TRBJ1-6; no clear D gene. There are 14 residues in the CDR3. Germline V gene lookup returns CDR1 SGHTA and CDR2 FQGNSA. Trimming took off 2 bases at V and 6 bases at J, with 8 bases between the two ends. This CDR3 reads CASSLPRTNSPLHF. The CDR3 nucleotides are TGTGCCAGCAGCTTACCCAGGACTAATTCACCCCTCCACTTT.

This rearrangement joins TRBV25-1 to TRBJ2-7, with D possibly matching TRBD2 (7 bases). V was clipped by 1 base and J by 5 bases, with 21 bases between them. There are 17 residues in the CDR3. The germline V gene has CDR1 MGHDK and CDR2 SYGVNS. This CDR3 reads CASSELKRGGGLDEQYF. The CDR3 DNA follows: TGTGCCAGCAGTGAATTAAAGAGAGGGGGGGGCCTGGACGAGCAGTACTTC.

This clonotype has only a few counts. V usage is TRBV11-2 and J usage is TRBJ2-1, with unresolved D. Germline assignment: CDR1 SGHAT and CDR2 FQNNGV. The CDR3 is 13 residues long. V was trimmed by 5 bases and J by 8 bases, leaving 13 bases between them. CDR3 amino acids: CASSEDSLYEQFF. CDR3 bases: TGTGCCAGCAGCGAAGACTCGTTATATGAGCAGTTCTTC.

This clonotype came up many times. V gene TRBV12-5 combines with J gene TRBJ2-5; 10 bases line up with TRBD1. The J segment lost 5 bases and the V segment lost 3 bases, leaving 6 bases of the junction unmatched. The CDR3 runs 15 residues. The V gene's germline CDR1 is LGHNT and CDR2 FRNRAP. The CDR3 region has the DNA TGTGCTAGTGGTTTAGGGGACAGGGGTTTCGAGACCCAGTACTTC. Its protein is CASGLGDRGFETQYF.

A few counts support this clonotype. The chain carries TRBV6-2 or TRBV6-3 and TRBJ1-5, with D uncertain. Looked up from germline, CDR1 is MNHEY and CDR2 is SVGEGT. The CDR3 length is 14 residues. V was trimmed by 10 bases and J by 2 bases, leaving 15 bases between them. The CDR3 region is CATREGGGNQPQHF. The CDR3 bases are TGTGCCACCCGGGAGGGCGGGGGCAATCAGCCCCAGCATTTT.

This clonotype was seen ten or more times. The chain joins TRBV5-4 to TRBJ1-1, with D unclear. CDR1 SGHNT and CDR2 YYREEE come from the germline V gene (reference sequence). The V end was cut by 4 bases, the J end by 3 bases, with 13 bases between. This CDR3 is built from 14 residues. The CDR3 DNA follows: TGTGCCAGCAGCCACAAACAGAAAGACACTGAAGCTTTCTTT. Translation: CASSHKQKDTEAFF.

J is TRBJ1-1 and V is TRBV3-1; D remains ambiguous. Germline V gives CDR1 LGHDT, CDR2 YNNKEL (reference sequence). The V and J ends lost 4 bases and 2 bases respectively, with 11 bases between them. This CDR3 is built from 14 residues. CDR3 in DNA: TGTGCCAGCAGCCCAACCGCGGGAAACACTGAAGCTTTCTTT. It codes for CASSPTAGNTEAFF.

This clonotype was recorded at least ten times. This rearrangement joins TRBV20-1 to TRBJ1-5; D is possibly TRBD1 (5 bases). CDR1 and CDR2 from the germline V gene are DFQATT and SNEGSKA (reference sequence). The V gene lost 6 bases and the J gene lost 0 bases, with 9 bases spanning the gap. This CDR3 contains 13 residues. CDR3 bases: TGCAGTGCCACAGGTCATAGCAATCAGCCCCAGCATTTT. Protein product: CSATGHSNQPQHF.

About this clonotype itself: The junction differs from germline at one of its ends, possibly a read error. The rearrangement joins TRBV6-1 to TRBJ2-2; D uncertain. The CDR3 spans 14 residues. Germline V CDR1 and CDR2: MNHNS, SASEGT. In DNA form, the CDR3 reads TGTGCCAGCAGTGCATCGGTGAACGCCGGGGAGCTGTTTTTT. It is translated as CASSASVNAGELFF.

Many counts were recorded for this clonotype. The rearrangement joins TRBV7-2 to TRBJ2-3; D remains unclear. V was pared by 2 bases and J by 4 bases, with 7 bases between. Germline V gene data show CDR1 as SGHTA and CDR2 as FQGNSA. The CDR3 is 13 residues long. The DNA of the CDR3 is TGTGCCAGCAGCTTACAGGCGGCAGATACGCAGTATTTT. Translation: CASSLQAADTQYF. The complete variable domain, with remaining parts taken from reference TRBV7-2 and TRBJ2-3, reads GAGVSQSPSNKVTEKGKDVELRCDPISGHTALYWYRQSLGQGLEFLIYFQGNSAPDKSGLPSDRFSAERTGGSVSTLTIQRTQQEDSAVYLCASSLQAADTQYFGPGTRLTVL.

This clonotype was observed a handful of times. The CDR3 DNA follows: TGTGCCAGCAGCCCAGAGGGACTAGCGGGGGGAGATACGCAGTATTTT. Its translation: CASSPEGLAGGDTQYF. V and J are TRBV7-2 and TRBJ2-3; 15 nucleotides line up with TRBD2. The CDR3 runs 16 residues. Germline CDR1 SGHTA, CDR2 FQGNSA. The J segment lost 5 bases and the V segment lost 5 bases, leaving 5 bases of the junction unmatched.

This clonotype was seen only a few times. The chain is built from TRBV7-2 and TRBJ1-3; the match to TRBD1 covers 7 bases. The CDR3 is made up of 16 amino acids. With 4 bases clipped from V and 2 bases from J, the junction kept 8 bases outside the gene matches. Germline-derived CDR1 and CDR2 are SGHTA and FQGNSA. The CDR3 DNA follows: TGTGCCAGCAGCTCCCGGGACAGAGCTACTGGAAACACCATATATTTT. It codes for CASSSRDRATGNTIYF.

This clonotype has more than one count but fewer than ten. CDR3 sequence reads: CASSVGTGPYF. The CDR3, as DNA: TGTGCCAGCAGCGTAGGTACAGGCCCGTACTTC. The chain links TRBV9 to TRBJ2-7; tentatively, D is TRBD1 (5 bases). The germline V gene has CDR1 SGDLS and CDR2 YYNGEE. V lost 0 bases and J 12 bases, leaving 10 bases between the germline ends. The CDR3 is made up of 11 amino acids.

This clonotype has only a few counts. The rearrangement joins TRBV6-5 to TRBJ2-3, with D possibly being TRBD2 (6 bases). V lost 6 bases to trimming and J lost 3 bases, with 16 bases between them. CDR3 length equals 15 residues. CDR1 is MNHEY, CDR2 SVGAGI, per germline. As DNA, the CDR3 is TGTGCCAGCAGCATCCGCGGGGTTAGGACAGATACGCAGTATTTT. Residues: CASSIRGVRTDTQYF.

In its sample, this clonotype was seen many times. The chain recombines TRBV12-3 or TRBV12-4 with TRBJ1-3, with 7 bases that match TRBD1. V lost 8 bases to trimming and J lost 2 bases; unmatched junction nucleotides: 3. There are 13 residues in the CDR3. CDR3 DNA sequence: TGTGCCAGCGTACAGGGGCCTGGAAACACCATATATTTT. Translated: CASVQGPGNTIYF.